These 9 T cell receptor beta chains originate from one sample sequenced in a study of neurological immune-mediated disorders. TCRdb redid the calling of the 5' RACE reads with MiXCR, one entry per CDR3 protein. The table lists around 25,000 distinct CDR3 sequences, 2.5% of them singletons. Sequenced: PBMCs. Receptors originate from a woman in her 50s with multiple sclerosis.

This clonotype occurred many times. The chain has TRBV9 and TRBJ2-5; 14 bases map to TRBD2. Trimming took 4 bases from V and 2 from J; bases not matched to a gene: 4. The CDR3 is made up of 16 amino acids. Germline CDR1 is SGDLS and CDR2 is YYNGEE. The CDR3 DNA reads as TGTGCCAGCAGCCCACGACTAGCGGGAGGGCAAGAGACCCAGTACTTC. As protein: CASSPRLAGGQETQYF.

In this sample, this clonotype turned up many times. CDR3 nucleotide sequence: TGCAGCGTTCGACAGGGCGGTGAGACCCAGTACTTC. It encodes CSVRQGGETQYF. The chain combines TRBV29-1 with TRBJ2-5, with TRBD1 identical over 7 bases. The CDR3 extends over 12 amino acids. With V trimmed by 5 bases and J by 5 bases, 5 bases remained unmatched. Germline V lookup: CDR1 SQVTM, CDR2 ANQGSEA.

This clonotype was recorded at least ten times. This sequence joins TRBV5-5 and TRBJ2-3; D call uncertain. V was pared by 0 bases and J by 0 bases, with 11 bases between. CDR3 length: 16 amino acids. From germline, CDR1 is SGHKS and CDR2 YYEKEE (reference sequence). The CDR3 nucleotides read TGTGCCAGCAGCTTGGAGTGGAGAACTAGCACAGATACGCAGTATTTT. The encoded protein is CASSLEWRTSTDTQYF.

Ten or more counts support this clonotype. V is TRBV12-3 or TRBV12-4 and J is TRBJ2-6; D is unresolved. The CDR3 is 16 amino acids. Trimming removed 3 bases at V and 1 base at J, with 10 bases between. The CDR3 spells CASSFKLGSGANVLTF. Here the CDR3 DNA reads TGTGCCAGCAGTTTCAAACTGGGGTCTGGGGCCAACGTCCTGACTTTC.

This clonotype has a handful of counts. The chain links TRBV29-1 to TRBJ2-3, with 9 bases fitting TRBD2. V lost 4 bases, J lost 2 bases, and 4 bases stayed unmatched. Germline V gene lookup returns CDR1 SQVTM and CDR2 ANQGSEA. CDR3 length: 14 amino acids. The DNA for the CDR3 is TGCAGCGTTGGACTAGCGGATATCACAGATACGCAGTATTTT. This codes for CSVGLADITDTQYF.

The sample holds many counts of this clonotype. V usage is TRBV20-1 and J usage is TRBJ1-6; a weak D match, TRBD1 (6 bases). The length of the CDR3 is 14 residues. Germline loops: CDR1 DFQATT, CDR2 SNEGSKA (reference sequence). The V end was cut by 4 bases, the J end by 8 bases, with 15 bases between. The CDR3 nucleotides read TGCAGTGCTACCTCGGGGGGCGCGGATTCACCCCTCCACTTT. Amino acids: CSATSGGADSPLHF.

This clonotype has only a few counts. The chain employs TRBV3-1 and TRBJ1-1; no firm D call. CDR3 size: 14 residues. Trimming left V 4 bases short and J 4 bases short, with 13 bases between. The germline V gene has CDR1 LGHDT and CDR2 YNNKEL (reference sequence). CDR3 protein: CASSRKGRGTEAFF. The CDR3 nucleotides read TGTGCCAGCAGCCGGAAAGGTCGGGGCACTGAAGCTTTCTTT.

This clonotype was seen many times. Written as DNA, the CDR3 is TGCAGTGCTAGAAGTGGAGCGGGGCCCCAGAGCACAGATACGCAGTATTTT. Its translation is CSARSGAGPQSTDTQYF. The rearrangement joins TRBV20-1 to TRBJ2-3, with 7 nucleotides matching TRBD2. The CDR3 sequence is 17 residues long. V was pared by 2 bases and J by 0 bases, with 11 bases of the junction left unmatched. Per the germline V gene, CDR1 is DFQATT and CDR2 is SNEGSKA (reference sequence).

Ten or more counts support this clonotype. The V call is TRBV20-1, the J call TRBJ1-1; D uncertain. V was cut by 2 bases and J by 1 base, with 11 bases left in between. From germline, CDR1 is DFQATT and CDR2 SNEGSKA (reference sequence). The CDR3 sequence is 14 residues long. The CDR3 DNA reads as TGCAGTGCTAGAATCACAGCTGGGAACACTGAAGCTTTCTTT. It yields the protein CSARITAGNTEAFF.